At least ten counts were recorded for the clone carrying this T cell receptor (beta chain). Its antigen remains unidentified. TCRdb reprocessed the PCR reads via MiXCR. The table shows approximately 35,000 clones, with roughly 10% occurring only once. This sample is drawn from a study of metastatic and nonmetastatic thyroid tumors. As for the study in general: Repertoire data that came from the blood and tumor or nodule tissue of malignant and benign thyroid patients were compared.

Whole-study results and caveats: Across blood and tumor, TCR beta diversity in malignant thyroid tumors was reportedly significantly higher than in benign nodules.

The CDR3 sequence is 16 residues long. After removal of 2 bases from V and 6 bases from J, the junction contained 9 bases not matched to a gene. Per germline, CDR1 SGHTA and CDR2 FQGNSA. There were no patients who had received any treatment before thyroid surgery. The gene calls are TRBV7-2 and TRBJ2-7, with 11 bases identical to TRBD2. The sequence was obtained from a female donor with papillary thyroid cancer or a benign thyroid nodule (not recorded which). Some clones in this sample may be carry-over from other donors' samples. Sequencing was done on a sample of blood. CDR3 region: CASSLNPGTSGIEQYF. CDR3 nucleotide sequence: TGTGCCAGCAGCTTAAACCCCGGGACTAGCGGTATCGAGCAGTACTTC.